A single sample gave rise to the 10 T cell receptor beta chains below, sequenced in a study of shared clonotypes between healthy human individuals. The table came from immunoSEQ multiplex PCR; TCRdb's copy has only in-frame clones and leaves some out. The table shows 2.3 million or so clones, with roughly 93% occurring only once. The sequenced material came from naive CD4+ T cells from PBMCs. The subset was: CD45RA+ positively selected. These receptors all come from a man between 18 and 35 years old in good health. Some clones in this sample may be carry-over from other donors' samples.

The CDR3 protein is CASCRGVAGMGDGETQYF. The CDR3 DNA reads as TGTGCCAGCTGCCGAGGGGTAGCGGGAATGGGGGACGGAGAGACCCAGTACTTC. V is TRBV11-2 and J is TRBJ2-5; 8 bases line up with TRBD2. Germline V gene sequence: CDR1 SGHAT, CDR2 FQNNGV. V shed 8 bases and J 4 bases; nucleotides not matched to a gene: 21. The CDR3 extends over 18 amino acids. The full variable domain, rest sourced from reference TRBV11-2 and TRBJ2-5, is EAGVAQSPRYKIIEKRQSVAFWCNPISGHATLYWYQQILGQGPKLLIQFQNNGVVDDSQLPKDRFSAERLKGVDSTLKIQPAKLEDSAVYLCASCRGVAGMGDGETQYFGPGTRLLVL.

As regards this clone: This sample also contains other DNA sequences that code for the same CDR3. V and J are TRBV9 and TRBJ2-1; weak D call: TRBD2 (6 bases). The V gene lost 0 bases and the J gene lost 1 base, with 8 bases spanning the gap. Germline V gene data show CDR1 as SGDLS and CDR2 as YYNGEE. The CDR3 sequence is 15 residues long. The CDR3 coding sequence is TGTGCCAGCAGCGTAGATGGGGGGTCCTACAATGAGCAGTTCTTC. As protein: CASSVDGGSYNEQFF.

This rearrangement joins TRBV4-3 to TRBJ1-2, with D maybe TRBD1 (5 bases). This CDR3 comprises 14 residues. Germline values: CDR1 LGHNA, CDR2 YSLEER. The germline V and J ends were trimmed by 0 bases and 6 bases, with 11 bases remaining between them. CDR3 DNA sequence: TGCGCCAGCAGCCAAGATCAGACAGTGGATGGCTACACCTTC. This sequence encodes CASSQDQTVDGYTF.

V and J are TRBV18 and TRBJ2-1; TRBD1 matches at 8 bases. Losses at the gene ends were 2 bases for V and 7 bases for J; bases not matched to a gene: 13. Germline V gives CDR1 KGHSH, CDR2 LQKENI. The CDR3 is 17 amino acids. This CDR3 is CASSPWRGQGRRNEQFF. Written as DNA, the CDR3 is TGTGCCAGCTCACCATGGAGAGGACAGGGACGGAGGAATGAGCAGTTCTTC.

The gene calls are TRBV9 and TRBJ2-1; TRBD2 matches at 12 bases. V gave up 3 bases and J gave up 6 bases; unmatched junction bases: 4. This CDR3 is built from 15 residues. CDR1 is SGDLS and CDR2 is YYNGEE in the germline V gene. The CDR3 nucleotides read TGTGCCAGCAGCGAGACTAGCGGGAGTGGCAATGAGCAGTTCTTC. Translation gives CASSETSGSGNEQFF.

The chain is built from TRBV29-1 and TRBJ1-1; D is undetermined. V lost 5 bases and J lost 12, with 19 bases in between. This CDR3 contains 12 residues. Germline lookup yields CDR1 SQVTM and CDR2 ANQGSEA. DNA for the CDR3: TGCAGCGTTCGGGAGACGGTTGGAAGTCCTTTCTTT. This encodes CSVRETVGSPFF.

J is TRBJ1-1 and V is TRBV7-9, with TRBD1 matching 8 bases. The CDR3 contains 14 residues. Germline loops: CDR1 SEHNR, CDR2 FQNEAQ (reference sequence). V was pared by 3 bases and J by 6 bases, with 6 bases of the junction left unmatched. CDR3 amino acids: CASSFDRGRAEAFF. CDR3 bases: TGTGCCAGCAGCTTCGACAGGGGAAGGGCTGAAGCTTTCTTT.

The chain carries TRBV6-5 and TRBJ2-7; 8 bases are shared with TRBD1. V gave up 2 bases and J gave up 2 bases; unmatched junction bases: 8. The germline gives CDR1 MNHEY, CDR2 SVGAGI. The length of the CDR3 is 16 residues. In nucleotides, the CDR3 is TGTGCCAGCAGTTACGGGTGGGACAGGTCTACCTACGAGCAGTACTTC. Amino acids: CASSYGWDRSTYEQYF.

This rearrangement joins TRBV19 to TRBJ2-5; a weak D match, TRBD2 (6 bases). Trimming removed 5 bases from V and 5 bases from J, with 18 bases in between. Germline V CDR1 and CDR2: LNHDA, SQIVND (reference sequence). CDR3 length: 15 residues. The CDR3 is CASSPGALGRETQYF. The CDR3 DNA reads as TGTGCCAGTAGTCCCGGGGCTCTGGGGAGGGAGACCCAGTACTTC.

This clone was picked up one time. The J gene is TRBJ1-2, the V gene TRBV6-6, with 9 bases matching TRBD1. V was pared by 6 bases and J by 7 bases, with 6 bases of the junction left unmatched. This CDR3 has 13 amino acids. Germline CDR1 is MNHNY and CDR2 is SVGAGI (reference sequence). CDR3 region: CASSQDRGRGYTF. The CDR3 nucleotides read TGTGCCAGCAGCCAGGACAGGGGCCGTGGCTACACCTTC.